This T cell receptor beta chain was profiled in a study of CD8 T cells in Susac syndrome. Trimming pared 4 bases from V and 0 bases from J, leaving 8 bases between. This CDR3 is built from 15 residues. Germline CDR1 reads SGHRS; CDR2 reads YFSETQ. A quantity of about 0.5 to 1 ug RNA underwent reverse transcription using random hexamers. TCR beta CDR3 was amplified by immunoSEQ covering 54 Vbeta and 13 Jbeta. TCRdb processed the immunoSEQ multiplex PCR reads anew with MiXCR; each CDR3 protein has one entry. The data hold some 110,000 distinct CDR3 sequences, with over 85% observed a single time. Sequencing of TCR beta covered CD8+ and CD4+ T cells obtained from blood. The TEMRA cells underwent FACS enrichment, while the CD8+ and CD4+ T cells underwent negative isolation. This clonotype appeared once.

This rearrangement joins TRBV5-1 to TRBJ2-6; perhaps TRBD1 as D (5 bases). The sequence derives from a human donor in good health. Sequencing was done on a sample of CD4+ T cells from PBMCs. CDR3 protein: CASSVDTSGANVLTF. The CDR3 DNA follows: TGCGCCAGCAGCGTGGACACCTCTGGGGCCAACGTCCTGACTTTC.